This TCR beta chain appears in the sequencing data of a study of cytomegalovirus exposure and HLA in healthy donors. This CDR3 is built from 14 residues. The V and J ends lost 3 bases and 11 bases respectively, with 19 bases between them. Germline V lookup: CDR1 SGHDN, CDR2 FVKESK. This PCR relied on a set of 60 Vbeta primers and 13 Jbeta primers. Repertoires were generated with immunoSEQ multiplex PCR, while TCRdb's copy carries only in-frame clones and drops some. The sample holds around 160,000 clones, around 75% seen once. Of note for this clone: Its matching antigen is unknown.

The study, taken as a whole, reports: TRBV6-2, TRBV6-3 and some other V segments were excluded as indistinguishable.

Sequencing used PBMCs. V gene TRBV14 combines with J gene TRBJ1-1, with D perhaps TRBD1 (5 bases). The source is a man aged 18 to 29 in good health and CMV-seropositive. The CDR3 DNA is TGTGCCAGCAGCCACTCGGGACTTCAGCTGGCGGCTTTCTTT. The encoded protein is CASSHSGLQLAAFF.